Following are 22 T cell receptor beta chains from one sample sequenced in a study of metastatic and nonmetastatic thyroid tumors (dated by TCRdb to 2019 to 2021). Libraries were built with PCR. The sequencing machine was an Illumina HiSeq 4000. The public reads were quality trimmed at Q25 with fastp and then assembled into clones with MiXCR by TCRdb, keeping productive beta chains. This sample comprises some 29,000 clones, 16% of them detected only once. Approximately 4% of the sample is taken by the ten largest. Before undergoing thyroid surgery, none of the patients had been given any kind of treatment. The source material was blood. Source of these receptors: a female donor with papillary thyroid cancer or a benign thyroid nodule (not recorded which). Some clones in this sample may be carry-over from other donors' samples.

This clone was observed many times. This chain joins TRBV20-1 and TRBJ2-4, with unresolved D. The CDR3 is 16 amino acids. Trimming stripped 4 bases from V and 1 base from J, with 17 bases between. The germline gives CDR1 DFQATT, CDR2 SNEGSKA (reference sequence). The CDR3 DNA reads as TGCAGTGCTAACCCCGAGATACGCTGGGCCAAAAACATTCAGTACTTC. Its translation is CSANPEIRWAKNIQYF.

This clone was counted at least ten times. This chain joins TRBV20-1 and TRBJ2-3, with TRBD2 identical over 12 bases. The CDR3 extends over 17 amino acids. The V gene end was trimmed by 2 bases and the J gene end by 2 bases; junction bases not matched to a gene: 8. The germline gives CDR1 DFQATT, CDR2 SNEGSKA (reference sequence). CDR3 residues: CSARLAGGHGPTDTQYF. The DNA of the CDR3 is TGCAGTGCTAGACTAGCGGGAGGGCATGGACCCACAGATACGCAGTATTTT.

The sample holds many counts of this clone. V gene TRBV5-1 combines with J gene TRBJ2-3; TRBD2 agrees at 8 bases. The ends lost 4 bases at V and 3 bases at J; junction bases unmatched: 10. The CDR3 spans 16 residues. The germline CDR1 and CDR2 sequences are SGHRS and YFSETQ. The CDR3 reads CASSPRPGLETDTQYF. The CDR3 DNA reads as TGCGCCAGCAGCCCTCGACCGGGACTAGAGACAGATACGCAGTATTTT.

In this sample, this clone turned up many times. The gene calls are TRBV15 and TRBJ1-1; 10 bases align to TRBD1. The V gene end was trimmed by 3 bases and the J gene end by 5 bases; junction bases not matched to a gene: 6. This CDR3 comprises 15 residues. The germline gives CDR1 LNHNV, CDR2 YYDKDF (reference sequence). CDR3 nucleotide sequence: TGTGCCACCAGCAGGGACAGGGGGATGGAGACTGAAGCTTTCTTT. Translating it yields CATSRDRGMETEAFF. Complete variable domain (other parts from reference TRBV15 and TRBJ1-1): DAMVIQNPRYQVTQFGKPVTLSCSQTLNHNVMYWYQQKSSQAPKLLFHYYDKDFNNEADTPDNFQSRRPNTSFCFLDIRSPGLGDTAMYLCATSRDRGMETEAFFGQGTRLTVV.

This clone was seen ten or more times. The chain is built from TRBV6-1 and TRBJ1-1, with D tentatively TRBD1 (5 bases). Between the trimmed V and J ends, which lost 5 bases and 0 bases, there was a span of 10 bases. CDR1 MNHNS and CDR2 SASEGT come from the germline V gene. The CDR3 has 14 amino acids. CDR3 sequence reads: CASSRGTVNTEAFF. CDR3 sequence (DNA): TGTGCCAGCAGTCGCGGGACGGTGAACACTGAAGCTTTCTTT.

This clone was recorded many times. At one boundary the junction diverges from the germline segment, which might be a read error. CDR3 in DNA: TGTGCCAGCAGCTTAGTGCAGGGCAGCTCCTACGAGCAGTGCTTC. It codes for CASSLVQGSSYEQCF. The chain couples TRBV7-8 to TRBJ2-7; TRBD1 is a possible D gene (5 bases). The CDR3 sequence is 15 residues long. Per the germline V gene, CDR1 is SGHVS and CDR2 is FQNEAQ.

This clone is categorized as medium-sized (0.01 to 0.1%). V is TRBV28 and J is TRBJ2-7, with 7 bases aligning to TRBD2. Germline V CDR1 and CDR2: MDHEN, SYDVKM. With V trimmed by 6 bases and J by 1 base, 15 bases remained unmatched. The CDR3 covers 17 residues. The CDR3 DNA reads as TGTGCCAGCAGCCCCATACTCGGCGGGAGTGCGTCCTACGAGCAGTACTTC. It yields the protein CASSPILGGSASYEQYF.

Only a few counts were recorded for this clone. V is TRBV7-2 and J is TRBJ2-7; a possible D gene is TRBD1 (5 bases). CDR3 length equals 15 residues. The ends were cut back, 5 bases at V and 2 bases at J, with 16 bases in the middle. In germline, CDR1 is SGHTA, CDR2 FQGNSA. The CDR3 nucleotides read TGTGCCAGCAGCCCCAGACAGATAAGTCCCTACGAGCAGTACTTC. Its protein is CASSPRQISPYEQYF.

This chain connects TRBV12-5 to TRBJ1-4; D ambiguous. Germline-derived CDR1 and CDR2 are LGHNT and FRNRAP. The CDR3 is 20 amino acids. V shed 0 bases and J shed 6 bases, with 26 bases lying between them. CDR3 in DNA: TGTGCTAGTGGTTTGGTACTCCGTGACATCGGTGTAGGAGGTGATGAAAAACTGTTTTTT. This encodes CASGLVLRDIGVGGDEKLFF.

This clone qualifies as medium-sized. V usage is TRBV6-1 and J usage is TRBJ2-7; 9 nucleotides match TRBD1. The ends lost 6 bases at V and 1 base at J; junction bases unmatched: 10. The CDR3 loop spans 16 amino acids. Germline CDR1 is MNHNS and CDR2 is SASEGT. CDR3 amino acids: CASSYRDRDPSYEQYF. The CDR3 coding sequence is TGTGCCAGCAGCTACCGGGACAGGGACCCTTCCTACGAGCAGTACTTC.

This clone has more than one count but fewer than ten. V is TRBV28 and J is TRBJ2-7; 10 positions match TRBD1. The CDR3 runs to 18 residues. Germline CDR1 and CDR2: MDHEN and SYDVKM. V lost 3 bases, J lost 1 base, and 12 bases stayed unmatched. CDR3 amino acids: CASSFPPGQGQGSYEQYF. The DNA of the CDR3 is TGTGCCAGCAGTTTCCCTCCGGGACAGGGGCAGGGTTCCTACGAGCAGTACTTC.

The chain uses TRBV6-1 and TRBJ1-6; tentatively, D is TRBD1 (5 bases). The CDR3 is 15 amino acids. V was shortened by 8 bases and J by 3 bases, with 14 bases between the two germline ends. Germline values: CDR1 MNHNS, CDR2 SASEGT. Here the CDR3 reads CASGGVPFYNSPLHF. CDR3 DNA: TGTGCCAGCGGGGGAGTCCCGTTCTATAATTCACCCCTCCACTTT.

A word on this clone: It is likely a read error, because the conserved phenylalanine at the end of the CDR3 is missing. The chain has TRBV5-1 and TRBJ2-2; D assignment may be TRBD1 or TRBD2 (5 bases each). The V gene's germline CDR1 is SGHRS and CDR2 YFSETQ. Trimming cost V 5 bases and J 10 bases, with 15 bases left between them. The CDR3 is 13 residues long. CDR3 residues: CASSPVGTLELFL. CDR3 nucleotides: TGCGCCAGCAGTCCCGTGGGGACCCTGGAGCTGTTTCTT.

The table lists this clone with many counts. The V call is TRBV28, the J call TRBJ1-4; D perhaps matches TRBD1 (6 bases). CDR1 and CDR2 (germline): MDHEN, SYDVKM. The CDR3 has 14 amino acids. V lost 6 bases, J lost 11 bases, and 19 bases lay in between. Here the CDR3 DNA reads TGTGCCAGCAGCCGCGGTGGGGGCGCCGGGAAACTGTTTTTT. Its translation is CASSRGGGAGKLFF.

This clone was detected ten times or more. The J gene is TRBJ2-7, the V gene TRBV29-1, with 10 nucleotides matching TRBD2. The CDR3 is 13 amino acids. V was pared by 6 bases and J by 3 bases, with 5 bases of the junction left unmatched. Germline values: CDR1 SQVTM, CDR2 ANQGSEA. This chain's CDR3 is CSVASGGSYEQYF. The CDR3 region has the DNA TGCAGCGTAGCTAGCGGGGGTAGCTACGAGCAGTACTTC.

This clone was observed at least ten times. The chain is built from TRBV5-4 and TRBJ1-1, with D unresolved. This CDR3 has 13 residues. Germline values: CDR1 SGHNT, CDR2 YYREEE (reference sequence). V shed 0 bases and J shed 1 base, with 4 bases lying between them. This CDR3 reads CASSLEGNTEAFF. In DNA, the CDR3 is TGTGCCAGCAGCTTGGAGGGGAACACTGAAGCTTTCTTT. The full variable domain, completed using reference TRBV5-4 and TRBJ1-1, is ETGVTQSPTHLIKTRGQQVTLRCSSQSGHNTVSWYQQALGQGPQFIFQYYREEENGRGNFPPRFSGLQFPNYSSELNVNALELDDSALYLCASSLEGNTEAFFGQGTRLTVV.

In its sample, this clone was seen many times. This chain links TRBV24-1 with TRBJ2-2; TRBD2 agrees at 8 bases. Germline assignment: CDR1 KGHDR and CDR2 SFDVKD. The ends lost 5 bases at V and 6 bases at J; junction bases unmatched: 4. The CDR3 contains 14 residues. This CDR3 reads CATSASGGAGELFF. The CDR3 DNA follows: TGTGCCACCAGTGCCTCGGGGGGGGCCGGGGAGCTGTTTTTT.

This clone has a handful of counts. The V and J genes are TRBV6-1 and TRBJ2-1; weak D call: TRBD1 (5 bases). V lost 6 bases to trimming and J lost 6 bases, with 15 bases between them. The CDR3 contains 14 residues. In germline, CDR1 is MNHNS, CDR2 SASEGT. The CDR3 DNA follows: TGTGCCAGCAGACGATCCTCGCAGGGCAATGAGCAGTTCTTC. It codes for CASRRSSQGNEQFF.

This clone was picked up many times. The chain has TRBV9 and TRBJ2-7; 9 positions match TRBD2. The germline CDR1 and CDR2 sequences are SGDLS and YYNGEE. The V and J ends lost 3 bases and 2 bases, in that order; junction bases with no gene match: 3. The CDR3 is made up of 14 amino acids. The CDR3 DNA is TGTGCCAGCAGCGATAGCGGGAGCCCCTACGAGCAGTACTTC. Its protein is CASSDSGSPYEQYF.

This clone is judged medium-sized. The chain has TRBV12-3 or TRBV12-4 and TRBJ2-7; tentative D call: TRBD1 (6 bases). The CDR3 totals 13 residues. The V and J ends lost 4 bases and 6 bases respectively, with 13 bases between them. The DNA of the CDR3 is TGTGCCAGCAGTTACAGGGCAAAGGTCGAGCAGTACTTC. The encoded protein is CASSYRAKVEQYF.

The chain links TRBV7-2 to TRBJ2-2, with unresolved D. Trimming stripped 3 bases from V and 6 bases from J, with 11 bases between. This CDR3 has 14 residues. Germline assignment: CDR1 SGHTA and CDR2 FQGNSA. The CDR3 DNA reads TGTGCCAGCAGCTTTTTTCTTAGGGCCGGGGAGCTGTTTTTT. Translated, it gives CASSFFLRAGELFF.

On this clone: One junction end disagrees with the germline gene, perhaps due to a read error. The J gene is TRBJ2-1, the V gene TRBV11-2; 7 nucleotides match TRBD1. There are 16 residues in the CDR3. The germline V gene encodes CDR1 SGHAT and CDR2 FQNNGV. Written as DNA, the CDR3 is TGTGCCAGCAGCTCCTATGGGGGTTACAGGGGATATGAGCGGTTCTTC. The encoded protein is CASSSYGGYRGYERFF. Based on the CDR3 plus reference TRBV11-2 and TRBJ2-1, the full variable domain is EAGVAQSPRYKIIEKRQSVAFWCNPISGHATLYWYQQILGQGPKLLIQFQNNGVVDDSQLPKDRFSAERLKGVDSTLKIQPAKLEDSAVYLCASSSYGGYRGYERFFGPGTRLTVL.